This T cell receptor beta chain was sequenced in a study of CD8 T cells in ankylosing spondylitis (dated by TCRdb to about 2017). A note on the overall study: To find TCR variants linked to disease, the study profiled T cell receptor beta repertoires in ankylosing spondylitis patients and healthy donors. The full study cohort comprised about 23 ankylosing spondylitis patients and some 100 healthy donors. Peripheral blood samples were taken, and synovial fluid was additionally collected from ankylosing spondylitis patients. Study-wide conclusions, independent of this receptor: Some TCR beta motif variants had previously been reported in synovial fluid and blood of reactive arthritis patients, which suggested common disease-initiation mechanisms. Significant enrichment of the disease-linked clones was reported in matched synovial fluid samples from ankylosing spondylitis patients. The disease-linked clones had a CD8+ phenotype and were found at relatively low frequencies in peripheral blood. Blood from ankylosing spondylitis patients appeared to be characterized by a TCR beta motif composed of under 10 highly homologous amino acid variants.

TCRdb lists the instrument as Illumina HiSeq 2500. TCR beta libraries were prepared by quantitative 5'-RACE with molecular barcodes. The paper's processing steps were these. Disease-linked TCR variants were identified with a new computational method built on a probabilistic model of VDJ rearrangement. Clones were called with MiXCR by TCRdb after fastp trimmed the public reads at Q25, and only in-frame beta chains were retained. Entries are consolidated by CDR3 protein sequence, retaining the most common genes and DNA. The V and J calls reflect TCRdb's pipeline rather than the authors' work. The sample table shows 700,000 to 850,000 distinct CDR3 sequences, and around 11% are seen once. 0.51% of the sample belongs to the ten largest clones. As encoded in the germline V gene (reference sequence), CDR1 is DFQATT while CDR2 is SNEGSKA. V loses 7 bases at its end and J loses 0 bases; junction bases beyond the gene matches: 11. Its CDR3 holds 17 amino acids, cysteine through phenylalanine. CDR3 DNA only is kept here, 51 bases in frame from base 1.

In this sample, this clonotype turned up many times. Its target antigen remains unknown. No clone much larger than this one lies a single base away; base qualities are absent. Specimen: blood, either unsorted or a sorted T cell fraction (not recorded which). This TCR derives from a male donor with ankylosing spondylitis. The rearrangement combines TRBV20-1 with TRBJ2-1, with 11 middle bases fitting TRBD2. The CDR3 region has the sequence CSVDTSGGRSSYNEQFF. Here is the DNA: TGCAGTGTGGACACTAGCGGGGGCCGGAGCTCCTACAATGAGCAGTTCTTC.